The 4 T cell receptor beta chains presented below share a single source sample, sequenced in a study of T cell repertoires in cytomegalovirus infection. From the reads, TCRdb called clonotypes with MiXCR, one entry per CDR3 protein. The data hold about 460,000 distinct CDR3 sequences, with 11% observed a single time. Material: PBMCs. All receptors come from a human donor in good health (CMV status not recorded). Some clones in this sample may be carry-over from other donors' samples.

This clonotype has at least ten counts. The chain combines TRBV7-3 with TRBJ2-1; D may be TRBD2 (6 bases). The ends were cut back, 4 bases at V and 6 bases at J, with 16 bases in the middle. In germline, CDR1 is SGHTA, CDR2 FQGTGA. The CDR3 totals 15 residues. CDR3 DNA: TGTGCCAGCAGCTCCGGGGGAATGGAGGGCAATGAGCAGTTCTTC. Its translation is CASSSGGMEGNEQFF.

This clonotype occurred many times. One end of the junction fails to match germline, which may point to a read error. This chain connects TRBV5-1 to TRBJ2-7; D ambiguous. From germline, CDR1 is SGHRS and CDR2 YFSETQ. The CDR3 is made up of 13 amino acids. CDR3 in amino acids: CASSLGSSYEQYF. CDR3 sequence (DNA): TGTGCCAGCAGCTTAGGCAGCTCCTACGAGCAGTACTTC.

In its sample, this clonotype was seen many times. The genes are TRBV11-3 and TRBJ2-2; the D gene is possibly TRBD1 (5 bases). The germline V gene encodes CDR1 SGHNT and CDR2 YENEEA. The CDR3 length is 15 residues. V dropped 4 bases and J dropped 4 bases, with 13 bases sitting between them. For the CDR3, the DNA is TGTGCCAGCAGCTCCTCAGGGTCGGGCACCGGGGAGCTGTTTTTT. This encodes CASSSSGSGTGELFF.

At least ten counts were recorded for this clonotype. The chain uses TRBV7-2 and TRBJ2-7, with TRBD1 matching 7 bases. This CDR3 has 17 amino acids. Germline lookup yields CDR1 SGHTA and CDR2 FQGNSA. Unmatched junction bases numbered 8, after V lost 0 bases and J lost 0 bases. DNA of the CDR3: TGTGCCAGCAGCTTAGCCGAGGACAGGAGTTTCTCCTACGAGCAGTACTTC. It codes for CASSLAEDRSFSYEQYF.